The TCR beta chain under discussion was sequenced for a study of T cell repertoires in cytomegalovirus infection. Overall study findings and caveats: Accumulated public TCR beta family frequency recognized individuals carrying CMV together with the relevant HLA. Predominance within the ex vivo response was attributable to HLA-C-restricted CMV-specific TCR beta clonotypes.

In regard to this clonotype: Its target is unknown.

Using its own MiXCR run on the reads, TCRdb lists one record per CDR3 protein. The data hold approximately 120,000 distinct CDR3 sequences, with about 28% observed a single time. This CDR3 comprises 14 residues. Trimming shortened V by 8 bases and J by 2 bases, and 14 bases separated the two germline ends. This receptor was taken from a human donor in good health (CMV status not recorded). Some clones in this sample may be carry-over from other donors' samples. This sample comprised CD8+ T cells from cultured PBMCs, obtained from culture after CMV antigen stimulation. This chain joins TRBV12-3 or TRBV12-4 and TRBJ2-3; D unclear. CDR3: CASGMETFTDTQYF. CDR3 DNA sequence: TGTGCCAGCGGGATGGAGACTTTCACAGATACGCAGTATTTT.